The 7 T cell receptor beta chains below come from one sample, sequenced in a study of cytomegalovirus exposure and HLA in healthy donors. The PCR used 60 Vbeta and 13 Jbeta primers. Profiling relied on immunoSEQ multiplex PCR, and the TCRdb table lists in-frame clones only, not all of them. The repertoire holds about 130,000 clones, with about 8.5% as singletons. The sequenced sample was PBMCs. All receptors derive from a man aged 35-49 years in good health and CMV-seronegative.

This clone was seen a few times. This chain uses TRBV4-3 with TRBJ1-3; tentatively, D is TRBD1 (5 bases). V was trimmed by 0 bases and J by 0 bases, leaving 15 bases between them. The V gene's germline CDR1 is LGHNA and CDR2 YSLEER. The CDR3 is made up of 18 amino acids. CDR3 DNA: TGCGCCAGCAGCCAAGATGTTGGAGGGACGGGCTCTGGAAACACCATATATTTT. Amino acid sequence: CASSQDVGGTGSGNTIYF.

This clone was seen only a few times. This chain connects TRBV25-1 to TRBJ2-7; D gene unclear. V shed 3 bases and J shed 1 base, with 7 bases lying between them. This CDR3 contains 13 residues. Germline lookup yields CDR1 MGHDK and CDR2 SYGVNS. Written as DNA, the CDR3 is TGTGCCAGCAGTGACCCTCTTTCCTACGAGCAGTACTTC. Translating it yields CASSDPLSYEQYF.

V gene TRBV7-2 combines with J gene TRBJ2-7; D is ambiguous. CDR3 size: 13 residues. V shed 4 bases and J shed 0 bases, with 7 bases lying between them. Germline V gene lookup returns CDR1 SGHTA and CDR2 FQGNSA. The CDR3 DNA follows: TGTGCCAGCAGCTCCCTTAGCTCCTACGAGCAGTACTTC. Its translation: CASSSLSSYEQYF.

The rearrangement links TRBV19 to TRBJ1-1; maybe TRBD1 (5 bases). The CDR3 contains 14 residues. The germline V gene encodes CDR1 LNHDA and CDR2 SQIVND (reference sequence). V lost 7 bases and J lost 4, with 16 bases in between. CDR3 sequence (DNA): TGTGCCAGTACCGTTGCAGGGCCTTCCACTGAAGCTTTCTTT. As protein: CASTVAGPSTEAFF. Full variable domain (rest looked up from reference TRBV19 and TRBJ1-1): DGGITQSPKYLFRKEGQNVTLSCEQNLNHDAMYWYRQDPGQGLRLIYYSQIVNDFQKGDIAEGYSVSREKKESFPLTVTSAQKNPTAFYLCASTVAGPSTEAFFGQGTRLTVV.

This clone was observed a few times. The gene calls are TRBV27 and TRBJ2-7, with TRBD1 identical over 10 bases. The V segment lost 3 bases and the J segment 5 bases; nucleotides outside the gene matches: 4. There are 14 residues in the CDR3. The V gene's germline CDR1 is MNHEY and CDR2 SMNVEV (reference sequence). This CDR3 is CASSFGTGVHEQYF. The CDR3 nucleotides read TGTGCCAGCAGTTTTGGGACAGGGGTGCACGAGCAGTACTTC.

In regard to this clone: The identical CDR3 is also encoded by other nucleotide sequences in the sample. The chain recombines TRBV19 with TRBJ1-5, with D possibly being TRBD1 (6 bases). The CDR3 is made up of 12 amino acids. Germline CDR1 reads LNHDA; CDR2 reads SQIVND (reference sequence). V was pared by 5 bases and J by 4 bases, with 6 bases between. The CDR3 nucleotides are TGTGCCAGTAGTCAGGGGAATCAGCCCCAGCATTTT. Protein product: CASSQGNQPQHF.

In its sample, this clone was seen a few times. The chain has TRBV30 and TRBJ2-2; 11 nucleotides agree with TRBD2. The CDR3 has 17 residues. The V gene end was trimmed by 2 bases and the J gene end by 1 base; junction bases not matched to a gene: 6. Per the germline V gene, CDR1 is GTSNPN and CDR2 is SVGIG (reference sequence). The DNA for the CDR3 is TGTGCCTGGAGTCATCTAGCGGGGGGCAAGAACACCGGGGAGCTGTTTTTT. The encoded protein is CAWSHLAGGKNTGELFF.